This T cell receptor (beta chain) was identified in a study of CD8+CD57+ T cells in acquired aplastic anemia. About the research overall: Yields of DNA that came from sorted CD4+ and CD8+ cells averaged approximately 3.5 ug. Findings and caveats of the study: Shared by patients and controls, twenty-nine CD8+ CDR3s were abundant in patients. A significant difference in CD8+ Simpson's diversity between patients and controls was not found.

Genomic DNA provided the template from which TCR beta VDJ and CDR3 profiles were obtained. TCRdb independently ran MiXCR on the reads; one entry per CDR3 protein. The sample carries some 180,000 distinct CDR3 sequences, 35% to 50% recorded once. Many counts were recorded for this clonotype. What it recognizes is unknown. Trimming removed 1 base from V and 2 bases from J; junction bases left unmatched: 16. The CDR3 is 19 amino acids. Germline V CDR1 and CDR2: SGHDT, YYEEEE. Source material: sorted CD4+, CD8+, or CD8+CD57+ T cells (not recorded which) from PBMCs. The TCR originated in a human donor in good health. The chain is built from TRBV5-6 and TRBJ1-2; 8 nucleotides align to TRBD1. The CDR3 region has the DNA TGTGCCAGCAGCTTGCCTCCTGGGACAGGAACTGGAAGGAACTATGGCTACACCTTC. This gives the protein CASSLPPGTGTGRNYGYTF.